The entry that follows covers one TCR beta chain sequence. Its ends do not fully match the called genes, so a read error is possible. Researchers ran the PCR with 60 Vbeta and 13 Jbeta primers. Assay: immunoSEQ multiplex PCR; the TCRdb copy retains only in-frame clones and omits some. The data contain some 190,000 clones, 70% to 75% of them singletons. These data originate in a study of cytomegalovirus exposure and HLA in healthy donors. The germline V gene encodes CDR1 SGDLS and CDR2 YYNGEE. The CDR3 has 13 residues. Material for sequencing was PBMCs. The receptor comes from a woman in her twenties or thirties in good health and CMV-seropositive. The chain couples TRBV9 to TRBJ2-1, with D possibly being TRBD1 (6 bases). In nucleotides, the CDR3 is TGTGCCAGCAACGTAGGGGGAGACGGTGAGCAGTTCTTC. Protein product: CASNVGGDGEQFF. Variable domain in full (rest from reference TRBV9 and TRBJ2-1): DSGVTQTPKHLITATGQRVTLRCSPRSGDLSVYWYQQSLDQGLQFLIQYYNGEERAKGNILERFSAQQFPDLHSELNLSSLELGDSALYFCASNVGGDGEQFFGPGTRLTVL.